These T cell receptor beta chains were read from a single sample in a study of T cell responses to AZD1222 COVID-19 vaccine. Method: immunoSEQ multiplex PCR; TCRdb's copy keeps in-frame clones and lacks some. The sample lists about 120,000 clones; 92% were seen once. The sample in question was peripheral blood, obtained on day 0 of AZD1222 vaccination. These receptors came from an adult in good health. The CDR3 runs from the conserved cysteine through the conserved F or W.

J | length | V | CDR3
TRBJ2-4 | 14 | TRBV5-4 | CASSKTGGESIQYF
TRBJ1-2 | 16 | TRBV6-1 | CASSGFGPILNYGYTF
TRBJ1-5 | 13 | TRBV12-5 | CASGWAIGQPQHF
TRBJ1-5 | 14 | TRBV11-2 | CASSRTGRHQPQHF
TRBJ1-1 | 14 | TRBV7-6 | CASSPFRGGTEAFF
TRBJ2-1 | 19 | TRBV5-4 | CASSQGTSGRAFWGDEQFF
TRBJ1-1 | 13 | TRBV5-1 | CASQRGMNTEAFF
TRBJ2-1 | 15 | TRBV15 | CATMLGGTSYHEQFF
TRBJ1-5 | 16 | TRBV6-2/TRBV6-3 | CASSSRDRHSNQPQHF
TRBJ2-6 | 17 | TRBV7-9 | CASSSGGALSGANVLTF
TRBJ2-3 | 12 | TRBV28 | CASGLEADTQYF
TRBJ1-1 | 15 | TRBV18 | CASSPDAGRNTEAFF
TRBJ2-3 | 16 | TRBV28 | CASSLQGPSGTHTQYF
TRBJ1-6 | 13 | TRBV27 | CASSQGSNSPLHF
TRBJ1-1 | 17 | TRBV6-6 | CASSHVIPLGRNTEAFF
TRBJ2-1 | 14 | TRBV3-1/TRBV3-2 | CASSQGGGASEQFF
TRBJ2-2 | 17 | TRBV9 | CASSVDKRGGHTGELFF
TRBJ1-1 | 16 | TRBV3-1/TRBV3-2 | CASSRGQRVANTEAFF
TRBJ2-7 | 14 | TRBV5-4 | CASSSGTSIYEQYF
TRBJ2-7 | 15 | TRBV23-1 | CASSQSDRGLYEQYF
TRBJ1-2 | 15 | TRBV18 | CASSLTSASTDGYTF
TRBJ2-3 | 16 | TRBV7-2 | CASSLGAGGSTDTQYF
TRBJ2-5 | 15 | TRBV19 | CASSKMTSGTETQYF
TRBJ2-5 | 15 | TRBV18 | CASSPPGTGAETQYF
TRBJ2-2 | 13 | TRBV14 | CASRQSSGGELFF
TRBJ2-7 | 12 | TRBV2 | CASSVSSYEQYF
TRBJ2-2 | 15 | TRBV7-2 | CASRSGTANTGELFF
TRBJ1-6 | 18 | TRBV15 | CATSRDPSRREYNSPLHF
TRBJ1-1 | 16 | TRBV2 | CASSEGTGAQNTEAFF
TRBJ1-1 | 14 | TRBV6-2/TRBV6-3 | CASSWDRRFTEAFF
TRBJ2-6 | 16 | TRBV28 | CASSLYGNSGANVLTF
TRBJ2-5 | 14 | TRBV9 | CASSVPDYQETQYF
TRBJ1-1 | 14 | TRBV7-9 | CASSYRGMNTEAFF
TRBJ1-2 | 14 | TRBV5-5 | CASSGTGINYGYTF
TRBJ1-1 | 13 | TRBV7-9 | CASSHSDSSEAFF
TRBJ1-6 | 15 | TRBV7-8 | CASSRGGAGNSPLHF
TRBJ2-3 | 14 | TRBV6-2/TRBV6-3 | CASSTQAITDTQYF
TRBJ1-1 | 17 | TRBV5-1 | CASRYPRGDMANTEAFF
TRBJ1-5 | 15 | TRBV6-2/TRBV6-3 | CASSFEQGKWQPQHF
TRBJ1-5 | 10 | TRBV12-5 | CASGLKPQHF
TRBJ2-3 | 15 | TRBV24-1 | CATSDPRAATDTQYF
TRBJ1-1 | 15 | TRBV11-2 | CASKASTGVGTEAFF
TRBJ1-2 | 13 | TRBV28 | CASRQAGGHGYTF
TRBJ2-3 | 19 | TRBV30 | CAWSVKSSQGSAITDTQYF
TRBJ1-6 | 14 | TRBV7-2 | CASTEEAGRTPLHF
TRBJ2-2 | 16 | TRBV6-5 | CASSYSGLTNTGELFF
TRBJ2-7 | 14 | TRBV7-9 | CASSLTGGGYEQYF
TRBJ2-3 | 14 | TRBV10-3 | CATRGVDDTDTQYF
TRBJ2-1 | 15 | TRBV6-4 | CASSDEAGAGNEQFF
TRBJ2-3 | 12 | TRBV28 | CASSLSPDTQYF
TRBJ1-3 | 14 | TRBV5-1 | CASSPQGPGNTIYF
TRBJ2-3 | 16 | TRBV11-2 | CASSFRGRIGTDTQYF
TRBJ2-1 | 14 | TRBV5-1 | CASSLASGNNEQFF
TRBJ2-3 | 15 | TRBV10-3 | CAISGTSGGTDTQYF
TRBJ2-1 | 14 | TRBV10-3 | CAISVKGIGHEQFF
TRBJ1-2 | 16 | TRBV5-4 | CASSLRQTGSNYGYTF
TRBJ2-2 | 17 | TRBV9 | CASSAGRSRPNTGELFF
TRBJ2-7 | 13 | TRBV6-5 | CASIGSWAYEQYF
TRBJ2-1 | 13 | TRBV27 | CASNAGVDNEQFF